This entry is about one T cell receptor (beta chain). The assay was immunoSEQ multiplex PCR, and TCRdb's table has in-frame clones only and misses some. The sample lists 950 to 1,500 clones, about 19% occurring once. Treatment given: randomized to nivolumab then ipilimumab (arm A) or the reverse (arm B). The sample originates from a study of sequential checkpoint blockade in melanoma. Study-level information: Arm A got nivolumab then ipilimumab; arm B the reverse, 1:1. Matched biopsies came pretreatment and at week 13 for about 24 patients.

The material sequenced was tumor tissue (inferred from file names), taken from a patient given nivolumab and ipilimumab in sequence. The TCR was taken from a human donor with melanoma.

The CDR3 sequence: CATSSESQGNRGYTF. The CDR3 DNA is TGTGCCACCAGCAGCGAGTCTCAGGGGAATAGGGGCTACACCTTC. This chain links TRBV15 with TRBJ1-2; possibly TRBD1 for D (6 bases). Trimming removed 3 bases from V and 8 bases from J, with 19 bases in between. This CDR3 is 15 amino acids long. Germline CDR1 and CDR2: LNHNV and YYDKDF (reference sequence). Full variable domain (outside the CDR3, taken from reference TRBV15 and TRBJ1-2): DAMVIQNPRYQVTQFGKPVTLSCSQTLNHNVMYWYQQKSSQAPKLLFHYYDKDFNNEADTPDNFQSRRPNTSFCFLDIRSPGLGDTAMYLCATSSESQGNRGYTFGSGTRLTVV.